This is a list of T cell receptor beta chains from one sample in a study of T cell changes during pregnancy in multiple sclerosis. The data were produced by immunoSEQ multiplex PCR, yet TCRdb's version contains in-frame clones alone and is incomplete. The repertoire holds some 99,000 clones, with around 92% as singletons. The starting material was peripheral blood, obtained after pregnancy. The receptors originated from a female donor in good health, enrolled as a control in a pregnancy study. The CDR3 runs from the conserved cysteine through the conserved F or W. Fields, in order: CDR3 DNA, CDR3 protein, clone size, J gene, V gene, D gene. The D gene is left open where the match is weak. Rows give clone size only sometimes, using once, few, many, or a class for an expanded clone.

cdr3_nt: TGTGCCAGCAGCCGCCCCTTAGAGGGCGGGAGGGTCAACAACGAGCAGTACTTC
cdr3_aa: CASSRPLEGGRVNNEQYF
clone_size: once
j_call: TRBJ2-7
v_call: TRBV11-3
d_call: TRBD2

cdr3_nt: TGTGCCAGCAGCTTGGGACAGGGAAGAGAGACCCAGTACTTC
cdr3_aa: CASSLGQGRETQYF
clone_size: .
j_call: TRBJ2-5
v_call: TRBV5-4
d_call: TRBD1

cdr3_nt: TGCGCCAGCAACCTACAGGGCAACACCGGGGAGCTGTTTTTT
cdr3_aa: CASNLQGNTGELFF
clone_size: .
j_call: TRBJ2-2
v_call: TRBV5-1
d_call: .

cdr3_nt: TGTGCCAGCAGTTATCGGGAGGGCCCCAATGAGCAGTTCTTC
cdr3_aa: CASSYREGPNEQFF
clone_size: .
j_call: TRBJ2-1
v_call: TRBV2
d_call: TRBD2

cdr3_nt: TGTGCCTGGGTCAAGGGGCGAAATAACGGAGAGACCCAGTACTTC
cdr3_aa: CAWVKGRNNGETQYF
clone_size: once
j_call: TRBJ2-5
v_call: TRBV30
d_call: .

cdr3_nt: TGTGCCAGCAGCGGCCGGGACAGACGTTATGGCTACACCTTC
cdr3_aa: CASSGRDRRYGYTF
clone_size: .
j_call: TRBJ1-2
v_call: TRBV7-8
d_call: TRBD1

cdr3_nt: TGTGCAAGTCGCTTAGCGGGACTAGCGGGGGGGCGGGAGACCCAGTACTTC
cdr3_aa: CASRLAGLAGGRETQYF
clone_size: .
j_call: TRBJ2-5
v_call: TRBV12-2
d_call: .

cdr3_nt: TGCAGCGTCCGAGGACTAGCGGGGGTAAGCCACAATGAGCAGTTCTTC
cdr3_aa: CSVRGLAGVSHNEQFF
clone_size: .
j_call: TRBJ2-1
v_call: TRBV29-1
d_call: TRBD2

cdr3_nt: TGTGCCAGCAGCTTAGTAGCCCCAGATACGCAGTATTTT
cdr3_aa: CASSLVAPDTQYF
clone_size: .
j_call: TRBJ2-3
v_call: TRBV7-9
d_call: .

cdr3_nt: TGTGCCAGCAGTAGGGGGAACAGGGGGACAGATACGCAGTATTTT
cdr3_aa: CASSRGNRGTDTQYF
clone_size: .
j_call: TRBJ2-3
v_call: TRBV27
d_call: TRBD1

cdr3_nt: TGTGCCAGTAGTATCCCGGACAGATACACCGGGGAGCTGTTTTTT
cdr3_aa: CASSIPDRYTGELFF
clone_size: .
j_call: TRBJ2-2
v_call: TRBV19
d_call: .

cdr3_nt: TGCGCCAGCAGCCCAGGCCGGGGTAATCAGCCCCAGCATTTT
cdr3_aa: CASSPGRGNQPQHF
clone_size: .
j_call: TRBJ1-5
v_call: TRBV7-9
d_call: .

cdr3_nt: TGTGCCAGCAATGAACGCGGGTTCAACGAAAAACTGTTTTTT
cdr3_aa: CASNERGFNEKLFF
clone_size: .
j_call: TRBJ1-4
v_call: TRBV4-2
d_call: .

cdr3_nt: .
cdr3_aa: CSVTFGGDIQYF
clone_size: .
j_call: TRBJ2-4
v_call: TRBV29-1
d_call: .

cdr3_nt: TGTGCCAGCAGTTACTCCAGGGGAACCTATGGCTACACCTTC
cdr3_aa: CASSYSRGTYGYTF
clone_size: .
j_call: TRBJ1-2
v_call: TRBV6-6
d_call: .

cdr3_nt: TGTGCCATCAGTTTGGGACAGACGGATAGGGATGGCTACACCTTC
cdr3_aa: CAISLGQTDRDGYTF
clone_size: .
j_call: TRBJ1-2
v_call: TRBV10-3
d_call: TRBD1

cdr3_nt: TGTGCCAGCAGCCCTAGCGTATACACAGATACGCAGTATTTT
cdr3_aa: CASSPSVYTDTQYF
clone_size: once
j_call: TRBJ2-3
v_call: TRBV7-9
d_call: .

cdr3_nt: TGTGCCAGCTCAAGGGCCGGGACAGGCAATTCACCCCTCCACTTT
cdr3_aa: CASSRAGTGNSPLHF
clone_size: .
j_call: TRBJ1-6
v_call: TRBV18
d_call: TRBD1

cdr3_nt: TGTGCCAGCAGCTTAGATCTGTTTGAGCAGTTCTTC
cdr3_aa: CASSLDLFEQFF
clone_size: .
j_call: TRBJ2-1
v_call: TRBV11-2
d_call: .

cdr3_nt: TGCAGCGTTGGGGACATAGGCTATGGCTACACCTTC
cdr3_aa: CSVGDIGYGYTF
clone_size: .
j_call: TRBJ1-2
v_call: TRBV29-1
d_call: .

cdr3_nt: TGTGCCAGCAGCTTAGCGGGCGACGAGGGTCAGCCCCAGCATTTT
cdr3_aa: CASSLAGDEGQPQHF
clone_size: once
j_call: TRBJ1-5
v_call: TRBV7-2
d_call: .

cdr3_nt: TGTGCCAGCTTTAACAGGCAGGACTCCTACGAGCAGTACTTC
cdr3_aa: CASFNRQDSYEQYF
clone_size: once
j_call: TRBJ2-7
v_call: TRBV6-6
d_call: .

cdr3_nt: TGCGCCAGCAGCTTGGGTACTAGCGGCCCCTACGAGCAGTACTTC
cdr3_aa: CASSLGTSGPYEQYF
clone_size: .
j_call: TRBJ2-7
v_call: TRBV5-1
d_call: TRBD2

cdr3_nt: TGTGCCAGCGAGGCACAAATGAACACTGAAGCTTTCTTT
cdr3_aa: CASEAQMNTEAFF
clone_size: few
j_call: TRBJ1-1
v_call: TRBV7-9
d_call: .

cdr3_nt: TGTGCCAGCAGTTCTTCCGGGACTCATCAAGAGACCCAGTACTTC
cdr3_aa: CASSSSGTHQETQYF
clone_size: .
j_call: TRBJ2-5
v_call: TRBV7-2
d_call: .

cdr3_nt: TGTGCTAGTCCCTTCAGGGGACAGGCCTTTCAGGAAGCCAAAAACATTCAGTACTTC
cdr3_aa: CASPFRGQAFQEAKNIQYF
clone_size: .
j_call: TRBJ2-4
v_call: TRBV12-5
d_call: TRBD1

cdr3_nt: TGTGCCAGCGGACCGGGGACTGGGAACTATGGCTACACCTTC
cdr3_aa: CASGPGTGNYGYTF
clone_size: .
j_call: TRBJ1-2
v_call: TRBV2
d_call: .

cdr3_nt: TGTGCCAGCAGCGTAGCTACTAAGGGGGGGCAAGAGACCCAGTACTTC
cdr3_aa: CASSVATKGGQETQYF
clone_size: once
j_call: TRBJ2-5
v_call: TRBV9
d_call: .

cdr3_nt: TGCAGCGCCTTAGGGACTAGCGGGCTCTACGAGCAGTACTTC
cdr3_aa: CSALGTSGLYEQYF
clone_size: .
j_call: TRBJ2-7
v_call: TRBV29-1
d_call: TRBD2

cdr3_nt: TGTGCCAGCAGCTCCAATTACAATGAGCAGTTCTTC
cdr3_aa: CASSSNYNEQFF
clone_size: .
j_call: TRBJ2-1
v_call: TRBV11-3
d_call: .

cdr3_nt: TGTGCCAGCTCAGCGGTATACACCGGGGAGCTGTTTTTT
cdr3_aa: CASSAVYTGELFF
clone_size: .
j_call: TRBJ2-2
v_call: TRBV18
d_call: .

cdr3_nt: TGTGCCAGCAGTGGAGCCCCGGGACAGGGACGCGACGAGCAGTACTTC
cdr3_aa: CASSGAPGQGRDEQYF
clone_size: many
j_call: TRBJ2-7
v_call: TRBV25-1
d_call: TRBD1

cdr3_nt: TGTGCCAGCAGTTTGTTGATCGGCAGGGGGCGAAACACCATATATTTT
cdr3_aa: CASSLLIGRGRNTIYF
clone_size: .
j_call: TRBJ1-3
v_call: TRBV28
d_call: TRBD1

cdr3_nt: TGTGCCAGCAGTTTTACAGGGGCTAGCGGGTTCACAGATACGCAGTATTTT
cdr3_aa: CASSFTGASGFTDTQYF
clone_size: .
j_call: TRBJ2-3
v_call: TRBV27
d_call: .

cdr3_nt: TGTGCCAGCAGTCTGGGACAGGCAAAAGACTATGGCTACACCTTC
cdr3_aa: CASSLGQAKDYGYTF
clone_size: .
j_call: TRBJ1-2
v_call: TRBV27
d_call: TRBD1

cdr3_nt: TGTGCCAGCACCCTTCTGCGTGGGGCCGCGGGATATCCCAATCAGCCCCAGCATTTT
cdr3_aa: CASTLLRGAAGYPNQPQHF
clone_size: .
j_call: TRBJ1-5
v_call: TRBV5-6
d_call: .

cdr3_nt: TGTGCCATCAGTGGATCAGGTACCGTCGCCACTGAAGCTTTCTTT
cdr3_aa: CAISGSGTVATEAFF
clone_size: once
j_call: TRBJ1-1
v_call: TRBV10-3
d_call: .